The entry below describes one T cell receptor (beta chain). Its target is not known. This sample is part of a study of blood T cells in healthy people across ages. Findings of the study overall: Getting older went along with TCR beta diversity per million T cells dropping roughly linearly.

The CDR3 covers 21 residues. V lost 4 bases and J lost 0, with 25 bases in between. Germline V gene data show CDR1 as SGHTA and CDR2 as FQGTGA. It was with a sample-barcoded 5' primer and a J-beta primer mix that a second PCR of roughly 7 to 12 cycles was run. TCRdb recomputed calls from the 5' RACE reads with MiXCR, one row per CDR3 protein. The data show some 1.4 million distinct CDR3 sequences, with 42% seen just once and 7.9% held by the top ten. V and J are TRBV7-3 and TRBJ2-6, with a possible D match to TRBD2 (6 bases). This TCR derives from a woman aged 18-29 years in good health. The sequencing sample was made of blood. The CDR3 sequence is CASSSMGGTGTLGSGANVLTF. The DNA for the CDR3 is TGTGCCAGCAGCTCTATGGGTGGAACCGGGACTTTAGGCTCTGGGGCCAACGTCCTGACTTTC.